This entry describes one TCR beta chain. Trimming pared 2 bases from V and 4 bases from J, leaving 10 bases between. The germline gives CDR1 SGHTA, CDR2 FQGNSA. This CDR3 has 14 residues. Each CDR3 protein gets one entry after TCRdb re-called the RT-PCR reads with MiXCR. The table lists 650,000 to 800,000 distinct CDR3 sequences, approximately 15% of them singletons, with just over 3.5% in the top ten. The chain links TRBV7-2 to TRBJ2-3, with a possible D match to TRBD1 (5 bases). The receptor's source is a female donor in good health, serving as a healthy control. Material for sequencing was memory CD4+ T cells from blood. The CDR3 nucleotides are TGTGCCAGCAGCTTATACCAGGGTTCAGATACGCAGTATTTT. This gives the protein CASSLYQGSDTQYF.